A selection of T cell receptor beta chains follows, all from one sample in a study of cytomegalovirus exposure and HLA in healthy donors. The repertoire was sequenced with immunoSEQ multiplex PCR; TCRdb's copy has only in-frame clones and lacks some. Here the sample spans around 90,000 clones, 79% being singletons. Sequenced input: PBMCs. These receptor sequences come from a man aged 25 to 40 in good health and CMV-seronegative. Each CDR3 is given with its conserved first and last residue. Each record gives: CDR3 protein, J gene, V gene.

CDR3aa: CSVEGQPLGGYTF; j_gene: TRBJ1-2; v_gene: TRBV29-1
CDR3aa: CAWRKGGGMNTEAFF; j_gene: TRBJ1-1; v_gene: TRBV30
CDR3aa: CASSWRTGGNSPLHF; j_gene: TRBJ1-6; v_gene: TRBV11-3
CDR3aa: CASSFDRPYGYTF; j_gene: TRBJ1-2; v_gene: TRBV5-1
CDR3aa: CASSDNRETPLHF; j_gene: TRBJ1-6; v_gene: TRBV6-1
CDR3aa: CASSSRQGGKTQYF; j_gene: TRBJ2-5; v_gene: TRBV7-6
CDR3aa: CASSPGTGVGYGYTF; j_gene: TRBJ1-2; v_gene: TRBV27
CDR3aa: CASSFGGEISYEQYF; j_gene: TRBJ2-7; v_gene: TRBV5-4
CDR3aa: CASSAGDRTTDGYTF; j_gene: TRBJ1-2; v_gene: TRBV19
CDR3aa: CASSFQNTEAFF; j_gene: TRBJ1-1; v_gene: TRBV6-6
CDR3aa: CASSIRIEGTEAFF; j_gene: TRBJ1-1; v_gene: TRBV6-1
CDR3aa: CASSLVGGDSNQPQHF; j_gene: TRBJ1-5; v_gene: TRBV5-1
CDR3aa: CASSLPEGGRGMNTEAFF; j_gene: TRBJ1-1; v_gene: TRBV28
CDR3aa: CASSQDLVAGNTIYF; j_gene: TRBJ1-3; v_gene: TRBV4-1
CDR3aa: CASSPRVGETQYF; j_gene: TRBJ2-5; v_gene: TRBV19
CDR3aa: CASSVARYGYTF; j_gene: TRBJ1-2; v_gene: TRBV2
CDR3aa: CASSPRQGGTYEQYF; j_gene: TRBJ2-7; v_gene: TRBV6-6
CDR3aa: CASSLATGNAYGYTF; j_gene: TRBJ1-2; v_gene: TRBV5-1
CDR3aa: CASSAIVDGYTF; j_gene: TRBJ1-2; v_gene: TRBV9
CDR3aa: CSVELRRGGRETQYF; j_gene: TRBJ2-5; v_gene: TRBV29-1
CDR3aa: CASSSHVRGASGYTF; j_gene: TRBJ1-2; v_gene: TRBV6-5
CDR3aa: CASSLGDRNSGNTIYF; j_gene: TRBJ1-3; v_gene: TRBV7-9
CDR3aa: CASSPGDTNEKLFF; j_gene: TRBJ1-4; v_gene: TRBV28
CDR3aa: CASSQVPGIYNEQFF; j_gene: TRBJ2-1; v_gene: TRBV4-3
CDR3aa: CASSLGVGGTYEQYF; j_gene: TRBJ2-7; v_gene: TRBV7-2
CDR3aa: CASSRQIQNTEAFF; j_gene: TRBJ1-1; v_gene: TRBV19
CDR3aa: CASSLGRGPRELFF; j_gene: TRBJ2-2; v_gene: TRBV11-3
CDR3aa: CASRLPRQGKAFF; j_gene: TRBJ1-1; v_gene: TRBV28
CDR3aa: CASSKDSTSTDTQYF; j_gene: TRBJ2-3; v_gene: TRBV5-1
CDR3aa: CSVPSIPSSYNEQFF; j_gene: TRBJ2-1; v_gene: TRBV29-1
CDR3aa: CASSLPAGDEQYF; j_gene: TRBJ2-7; v_gene: TRBV5-1
CDR3aa: CASSELELRKGDTQYF; j_gene: TRBJ2-3; v_gene: TRBV2
CDR3aa: CASSWEGLNTEAFF; j_gene: TRBJ1-1; v_gene: TRBV6-6
CDR3aa: CASSIQGIYTGELFF; j_gene: TRBJ2-2; v_gene: TRBV19
CDR3aa: CASMGDSKSYGYTF; j_gene: TRBJ1-2; v_gene: TRBV2
CDR3aa: CASSVAGGGTPLHF; j_gene: TRBJ1-6; v_gene: TRBV9
CDR3aa: CASSLAEGSATNEKLFF; j_gene: TRBJ1-4; v_gene: TRBV7-8
CDR3aa: CASSVGGTGQPQHF; j_gene: TRBJ1-5; v_gene: TRBV7-9
CDR3aa: CSALDRVYEQFF; j_gene: TRBJ2-1; v_gene: TRBV29-1
CDR3aa: CASSVGPVNTEAFF; j_gene: TRBJ1-1; v_gene: TRBV7-8
CDR3aa: CASSIGTGQETQYF; j_gene: TRBJ2-5; v_gene: TRBV7-9
CDR3aa: CASSELVTSMPDTQYF; j_gene: TRBJ2-3; v_gene: TRBV6-1
CDR3aa: CASSVRPGWPYEQYF; j_gene: TRBJ2-7; v_gene: TRBV5-1
CDR3aa: CASSLTTGLAGGRETQYF; j_gene: TRBJ2-5; v_gene: TRBV5-1
CDR3aa: CASSATTSGYNEQFF; j_gene: TRBJ2-1; v_gene: TRBV9
CDR3aa: CASSYSRGNTEAFF; j_gene: TRBJ1-1; v_gene: TRBV6-5
CDR3aa: CASRDGERYGYTF; j_gene: TRBJ1-2; v_gene: TRBV6-1
CDR3aa: CASSSTGERYEQYF; j_gene: -; v_gene: TRBV27
CDR3aa: CASSLDSVTGNEQFF; j_gene: TRBJ2-1; v_gene: TRBV11-3
CDR3aa: CASSPAPGREKLFF; j_gene: TRBJ1-4; v_gene: TRBV5-5
CDR3aa: CASSPSTGVAGNTIYF; j_gene: TRBJ1-3; v_gene: TRBV7-7
CDR3aa: CASSYQGSLYEQYF; j_gene: TRBJ2-7; v_gene: TRBV5-8
CDR3aa: CAIDRESTEAFF; j_gene: TRBJ1-1; v_gene: TRBV7-9
CDR3aa: CASSYSTRLVNYEQYF; j_gene: TRBJ2-7; v_gene: TRBV6-5
CDR3aa: CASSPSRGGGQPQHF; j_gene: TRBJ1-5; v_gene: TRBV6-6
CDR3aa: CATSRVTGGPQHF; j_gene: TRBJ1-5; v_gene: TRBV15
CDR3aa: CSVEDLGWRGLGYTF; j_gene: TRBJ1-2; v_gene: TRBV29-1
CDR3aa: CASSSGLVRANEQFF; j_gene: TRBJ2-1; v_gene: TRBV28
CDR3aa: CASSRSLYGYTF; j_gene: TRBJ1-2; v_gene: TRBV28